This T cell receptor (beta chain) was retrieved from a study of a mutant IDH1 vaccine in newly diagnosed glioma. Study as a whole: The timing of visit V12 was week 35, and that of visit V13 was week 47. Study observations and caveats: Pseudoprogression apparently lacked any relation to changes in top peripheral T cell clonotypes. Vaccine-induced immune responses were detected in 93.3% of patients.

Time point denoted: week 35, safety follow-up. Vaccine doses each comprised 300 ug of mutant IDH1 20-mer peptide, with topical imiquimod. Each tumor in the donors was a new WHO grade 3 or 4 astrocytoma, IDH1-mutant and ATRX-lost. The V end was cut by 0 bases, the J end by 2 bases, with 5 bases between. The CDR3 spans 13 residues. Germline V gives CDR1 MGHRA, CDR2 YSYEKL. Method: immunoSEQ multiplex PCR; TCRdb's copy keeps in-frame clones and lacks some. Here the sample spans about 48,000 clones, 79% being singletons. Concerning this clone itself: What it binds is unknown.

The TCR comes from a man aged 35-49 years with glioma. The rearrangement links TRBV4-1 to TRBJ2-7; D gene unclear. The material was PBMCs, obtained from a glioma patient whose treatment included an IDH1 peptide vaccine. CDR3 coding DNA: TGCGCCAGCAGCCAAGATCCCACCTACGAGCAGTACTTC. It is translated as CASSQDPTYEQYF.